This TCR beta chain comes out of a study of T cells in women clearing cervical HPV infection. Points on this clone: The CDR3 end falls 3 residues outside the read, so it is completed with the germline J gene.

The CDR3 has 15 amino acids. The V and J ends lost 5 bases and 9 bases, in that order; junction bases with no gene match: 14. In germline, CDR1 is SQVTM, CDR2 ANQGSEA. TCRdb's copy holds only in-frame clones and misses some; the assay was immunoSEQ multiplex PCR. This listing includes 14,000 or so clones. Prevalent HPV16 infections were excluded; only incident single HPV16 infections included. Sequencing used blood buffy coat. This sequence joins TRBV29-1 and TRBJ2-1, with 9 positions matching TRBD2. This sequence originates from a woman aged 18-69 years with a cervical HPV16 infection that either progressed to CIN3+ or cleared (not recorded which). The DNA read from the CDR3 is TGCAGCGTTCTTCCCCTCCGCGGGGGGGCCGGTGAG. This gives the protein CSVLPLRGGAGE. Given in full, the CDR3 is CSVLPLRGGAGEQFF.